Listed below are T cell receptor beta chains from one sample, sequenced in a study of identical twins. TCRdb re-derived calls from the 5' RACE reads in MiXCR, one entry per CDR3 protein. Seen here are some 1,700,000 distinct CDR3 sequences, around 33% observed once, and the top ten hold about 0.25%. Sequencing input: cord blood. These receptors originate from a newborn girl in good health. Each CDR3 is given with its conserved first and last residue. D genes are given only for firm matches. The listing skips clone size in some rows; elsewhere it reads once, few, many or a size class.

abundance	v_gene	d_gene	j_gene	CDR3nt	CDR3aa
few	TRBV24-1	TRBD1	TRBJ2-1	TGTGCCACCAGTGGAGGACAGGGGGCTTGGAATGAGCAGTTCTTC	CATSGGQGAWNEQFF
few	TRBV7-9	-	TRBJ2-3	TGTGCCAGCAGCTTAAGCCAATTAGGGCAGTATTTT	CASSLSQLGQYF
-	TRBV4-1	-	TRBJ2-1	TGCGCCAGCAGCCAAGGTGACGGGGGCCCCTACAATGAGCAGTTCTTC	CASSQGDGGPYNEQFF
-	TRBV27	-	TRBJ2-1	TGTGCCAGCAGTTTAGTAGTCCACGGGACCTTATGGCACAATGAGCAGTTCTTC	CASSLVVHGTLWHNEQFF
once	TRBV20-1	TRBD2	TRBJ2-5	TGCAGTGCTAGGGGACGAGCGGGGCTAGCCTACAATGAGCAGTACTTC	CSARGRAGLAYNEQYF
-	TRBV6-2/TRBV6-3	TRBD1	TRBJ2-7	TGTGCCAGCAATATCCGCGACAGGGTCCACGAGCAGTACTTC	CASNIRDRVHEQYF
many	TRBV3-1	-	TRBJ2-1	TGTGCCAGCAGCCAAGTCCGGGGGAATGAGCAGTTCTTC	CASSQVRGNEQFF
-	TRBV6-1	-	TRBJ2-7	TGTGCCAGCAGTGAAGCGCAGGGGACCCCCTACGAGCAGTACTTC	CASSEAQGTPYEQYF
-	TRBV7-9	TRBD1	TRBJ1-4	TGTGCCAGCAGCCCGGGACAGGGGGCGGAAGATAATGAAAAACTGTTTTTT	CASSPGQGAEDNEKLFF
-	TRBV6-5	-	TRBJ2-5	TGTGCCAGCAGTTACTGGCGTCACCCAAGCTCCTACAATGAGCAGTACTTC	CASSYWRHPSSYNEQYF
-	TRBV29-1	TRBD2	TRBJ2-1	TGCAGCGTTAAAGGACTAGCGGGCAATGAGCAGTTCTTC	CSVKGLAGNEQFF
-	TRBV5-1	-	TRBJ1-1	TGCGCCAGCAGCTTGGCCGTCGAGGGAGGGCTTGAAGCTTTCTTT	CASSLAVEGGLEAFF
many	TRBV28	TRBD2	TRBJ2-5	TGTGCCAGCAGTTTGGGACTAGACGGTCGAGGACAGTACTTC	CASSLGLDGRGQYF
few	TRBV12-3/TRBV12-4	TRBD1	TRBJ2-3	TGTGCCAGCAGTTTCTCCCGGACAGGTAGCACAGATACGCAGTATTTT	CASSFSRTGSTDTQYF
few	TRBV12-3/TRBV12-4	-	TRBJ1-2	TGTGCCAGCAGTTTAGATTTTCGGGCAAGCTATGGCTACACCTTC	CASSLDFRASYGYTF
-	TRBV6-6	TRBD2	TRBJ2-1	TGTGCCAGCTCTAAGGCGGGAGCCTACAATGAGCAGTTCTTC	CASSKAGAYNEQFF
few	TRBV20-1	TRBD2	TRBJ2-1	TGCAGTGCTAGAGAGTTTTCGAGGGAGGGCCCCTATTACAATGAGCAGTTCTTC	CSAREFSREGPYYNEQFF
-	TRBV19	TRBD2	TRBJ2-1	TGTGCCAGTAGTCCAGGACTAGCGAGTACCTACAATGAGCAGTTCTTC	CASSPGLASTYNEQFF
few	TRBV27	-	TRBJ1-3	TGTGCCAGCAGTGCCTTCTCTGGAAACACCATATATTTT	CASSAFSGNTIYF
few	TRBV2	TRBD2	TRBJ2-5	TGTGCCAGCACTCGTTTCCCCTTAGCGGGAGAGTCTGGGGAGCAGTACTTC	CASTRFPLAGESGEQYF
-	TRBV12-3/TRBV12-4	TRBD2	TRBJ2-7	TGTGCCAGCAGTTTATGGGTAGCGGGAGGTCCCTACAATGAGCAGTACTTC	CASSLWVAGGPYNEQYF
-	TRBV6-4	-	TRBJ2-1	TGTGCCAGCAGTGACGAAGACGTATACTACAATGAGCAGTTCTTC	CASSDEDVYYNEQFF
-	TRBV29-1	-	TRBJ1-5	TGCAGCGTCCCACAGGGTATCAGCAATCAGCCCCAGCATTTT	CSVPQGISNQPQHF
-	TRBV29-1	-	TRBJ2-2	TGCAGCGTTGCCTTCATGTCAGGGAACACCGGGGAGCTGTTTTTT	CSVAFMSGNTGELFF
-	TRBV29-1	TRBD2	TRBJ2-2	TGCAGCGTTGCGGCCAGCGGGGGCACCGGGGAGCTGTTTTTT	CSVAASGGTGELFF
-	TRBV27	-	TRBJ1-5	TGTGCCAGCAGTTTATCGTCGCATAGCAATCAGCCCCAGCATTTT	CASSLSSHSNQPQHF
-	TRBV28	-	TRBJ2-1	TGTGCCAGCGCCTCCCCCTACAATGAGCAGTTCTTC	CASASPYNEQFF
-	TRBV7-6	TRBD2	TRBJ2-1	TGTGCCAGCAGCTTAAATAGCGGGGAGTACAATGAGCAGTTCTTC	CASSLNSGEYNEQFF
-	TRBV14	-	TRBJ2-3	TGTGCCAGCAGCCAAGTGGAGCAATTAGCGGGCACAGATACGCAGTATTTT	CASSQVEQLAGTDTQYF
-	TRBV5-1	-	TRBJ2-7	TGCGCCAGCAGCTTGGTACCGACTAGCTCCTACGAGCAGTACTTC	CASSLVPTSSYEQYF
few	TRBV28	-	TRBJ2-7	TGTGCCAGCAGTTTTACGATTTCCTACAATGAGCAGTACTTC	CASSFTISYNEQYF
few	TRBV4-2	TRBD1	TRBJ1-5	TGTGCCAGCAGCCAAGAAGGGGGACAGCCTCAGCCCCAGCATTTT	CASSQEGGQPQPQHF
-	TRBV12-3/TRBV12-4	TRBD2	TRBJ2-3	TGTACCAGCAGTTTTGCTAGCGGGGGGGCAGATATGGAGTATTTT	CTSSFASGGADMEYF
few	TRBV9	-	TRBJ1-2	TGTGCCAGCAGCGTAGAGGCAACAGGGCTATATGGCTACACCTTC	CASSVEATGLYGYTF
few	TRBV4-2	-	TRBJ2-5	TGTGCCAGCAGCCAAGATAGACTAGTCGCAGAGACCCAGTACTTC	CASSQDRLVAETQYF
-	TRBV29-1	-	TRBJ1-3	TGCAGCGTTACGGGACCCGGGTCGAACACCATATATTTT	CSVTGPGSNTIYF
few	TRBV29-1	TRBD1	TRBJ1-1	TGCAGCTTATCCGGGACAGTGAACACTGAAGCTTTCTTT	CSLSGTVNTEAFF
many	TRBV25-1	TRBD2	TRBJ2-7	TGTGCCAGCAAGGGACTAGCGGGCTACGAGCAGTACTTC	CASKGLAGYEQYF
-	TRBV11-2	TRBD2	TRBJ2-5	TGTGCCAGCAGCTTAGGATCTAGCGGGATGCGGACCCAGTACTTC	CASSLGSSGMRTQYF
-	TRBV5-1	TRBD1	TRBJ1-5	TGCGCCAGCAGCTGGGGGACAGGGGGCGCCAATCAGCCCCAGCATTTT	CASSWGTGGANQPQHF
few	TRBV6-8	-	TRBJ1-1	TGTGCCGGGGACGGAGAAAACACTGAAGCTTTCTTT	CAGDGENTEAFF
few	TRBV4-1	-	TRBJ1-4	TGCGCCAGCAGCCGAGTCCCGAGTGAAAAACTGTTTTTT	CASSRVPSEKLFF
-	TRBV6-4	TRBD1	TRBJ2-6	TGTGCCAGCAGTCACTGGGACAGGGGCTACCGTGGGCCGTTCTCTGGGGCCAACGTCCTGACTTTC	CASSHWDRGYRGPFSGANVLTF
few	TRBV29-1	-	TRBJ2-7	TGCAGCGTTGAAGATTTTGGGGACTACGAGCAGTACTTC	CSVEDFGDYEQYF
-	TRBV10-3	TRBD1	TRBJ2-6	TGTGCCATCAGACTCCAGGGGGCTCTTGGGGCCAACGTCCTGACTTTC	CAIRLQGALGANVLTF
few	TRBV7-9	-	TRBJ2-5	TGTGCCAGCAGCTTATTTAGCATCTACAATGAGCAGTACTTC	CASSLFSIYNEQYF
-	TRBV20-1	TRBD1	TRBJ1-5	TGCAGTGCTAGTAACAGGGGGAAGGATCAGCCCCAGCATTTT	CSASNRGKDQPQHF
few	TRBV6-1	-	TRBJ2-7	TGTGCCAGCAGTGATCGGGTCCCTTCCTACGAGCAGTACTTC	CASSDRVPSYEQYF
few	TRBV18	TRBD1	TRBJ2-2	TGTGCCAGCTCACCAAGGGGGCAGAACACCGGGGAGCTGTTTTTT	CASSPRGQNTGELFF
-	TRBV5-1	TRBD1	TRBJ1-1	TGCGCCAGCAGCCCCGTACAGGGGGGGGTCACTGAAGCTTTCTTT	CASSPVQGGVTEAFF
few	TRBV20-1	-	TRBJ2-6	TGCAGTGCTAGAGATCAGGGAAGGCCCCAAAGCTCTGGGGCCAACGTCCTGACTTTC	CSARDQGRPQSSGANVLTF
many	TRBV29-1	TRBD1	TRBJ2-3	TGCAGCGTCTCCGACAGGGCAGATACGCAGTATTTT	CSVSDRADTQYF
few	TRBV6-1	TRBD1	TRBJ1-5	TGTGCCAGCAGTGCGGACAGGGGGCCGTTCAATCAGCCCCAGCATTTT	CASSADRGPFNQPQHF